This paragraph reports one TCR beta chain. This entry is derived from a study of T cell changes during pregnancy in multiple sclerosis. Generated by immunoSEQ multiplex PCR, the TCRdb table keeps only in-frame clones and is missing some. The sample contains approximately 88,000 clones, around 94% of which appear only once. The CDR3 consists of 11 residues. The germline CDR1 and CDR2 sequences are SQVTM and ANQGSEA. With 7 bases removed from V and 2 bases from J, the gap between germline ends came to 5 bases. The chain uses TRBV29-1 and TRBJ2-2; D unresolved. This TCR derives from a female donor with multiple sclerosis, enrolled in a pregnancy study. Source: peripheral blood, taken in the first trimester of pregnancy. The DNA for the CDR3 is TGCAGCGGTAGAAACACCGGGGAGCTGTTTTTT. It translates to CSGRNTGELFF.